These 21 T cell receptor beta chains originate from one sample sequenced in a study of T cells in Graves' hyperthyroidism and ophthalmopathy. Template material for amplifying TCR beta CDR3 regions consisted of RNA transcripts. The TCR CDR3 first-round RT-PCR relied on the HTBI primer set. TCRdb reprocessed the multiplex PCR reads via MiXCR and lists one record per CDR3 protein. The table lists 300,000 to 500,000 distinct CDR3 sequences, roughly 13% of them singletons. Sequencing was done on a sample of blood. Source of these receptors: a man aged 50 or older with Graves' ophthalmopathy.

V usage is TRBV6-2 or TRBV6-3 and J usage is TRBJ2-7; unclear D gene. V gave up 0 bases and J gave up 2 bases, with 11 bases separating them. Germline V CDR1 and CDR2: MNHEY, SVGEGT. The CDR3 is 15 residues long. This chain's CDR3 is CASSYSSREPYEQYF. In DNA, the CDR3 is TGTGCCAGCAGTTACTCGAGTAGGGAACCCTACGAGCAGTACTTC.

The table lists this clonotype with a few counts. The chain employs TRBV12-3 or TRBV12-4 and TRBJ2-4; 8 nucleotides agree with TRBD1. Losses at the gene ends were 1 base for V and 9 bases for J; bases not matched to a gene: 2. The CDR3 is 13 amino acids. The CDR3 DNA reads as TGTGCCAGCAGTTTAGGGACAGGGTTCATTCAGTACTTC. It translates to CASSLGTGFIQYF.

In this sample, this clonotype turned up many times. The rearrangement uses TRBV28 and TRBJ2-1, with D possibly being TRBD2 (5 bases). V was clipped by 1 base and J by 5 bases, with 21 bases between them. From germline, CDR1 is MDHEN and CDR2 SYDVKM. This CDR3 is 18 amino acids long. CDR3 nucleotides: TGTGCCAGCAGTTTATCCACTCTGGGAGTCAGCGAAGACAATGAGCAGTTCTTC. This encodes CASSLSTLGVSEDNEQFF.

CDR3 coding DNA: TGTGCCAGCAGTTTAGGGGCAGGGAGTGGCTTAGCCAAAAACATTCAGTACTTC. Translating gives CASSLGAGSGLAKNIQYF. The chain joins TRBV28 to TRBJ2-4; D might be TRBD1 or TRBD2, each matching 5 bases. Germline values: CDR1 MDHEN, CDR2 SYDVKM. CDR3 length: 18 residues. V was cut by 2 bases and J by 0 bases, with 17 bases left in between.

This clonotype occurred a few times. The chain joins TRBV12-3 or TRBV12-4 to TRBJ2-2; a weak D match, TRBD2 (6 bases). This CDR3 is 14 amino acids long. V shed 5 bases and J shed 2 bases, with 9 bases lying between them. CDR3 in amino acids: CASSAGPNTGELFF. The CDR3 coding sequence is TGTGCCAGCAGTGCGGGACCAAACACCGGGGAGCTGTTTTTT.

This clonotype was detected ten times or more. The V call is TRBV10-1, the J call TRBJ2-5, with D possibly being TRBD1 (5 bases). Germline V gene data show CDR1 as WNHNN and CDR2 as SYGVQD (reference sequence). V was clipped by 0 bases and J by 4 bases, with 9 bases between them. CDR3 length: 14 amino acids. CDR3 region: CASSESRQRETQYF. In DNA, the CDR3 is TGCGCCAGCAGTGAGTCCAGACAGAGAGAGACCCAGTACTTC.

The CDR3 coding sequence is TGTGCCAGCAGTTTAGATGGGCCCTACCAAGAGACCCAGTACTTC. The encoded protein is CASSLDGPYQETQYF. This rearrangement joins TRBV28 to TRBJ2-5; D unclear. With 2 bases removed from V and 0 bases from J, the gap between germline ends came to 10 bases. CDR3 length: 15 amino acids. Germline V CDR1 and CDR2: MDHEN, SYDVKM.

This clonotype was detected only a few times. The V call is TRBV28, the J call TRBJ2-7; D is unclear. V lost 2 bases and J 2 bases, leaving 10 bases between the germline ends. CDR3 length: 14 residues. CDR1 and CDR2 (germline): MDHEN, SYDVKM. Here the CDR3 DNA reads TGTGCCAGCAGTTTAATCGACGTTCCCTACGAGCAGTACTTC. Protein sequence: CASSLIDVPYEQYF.

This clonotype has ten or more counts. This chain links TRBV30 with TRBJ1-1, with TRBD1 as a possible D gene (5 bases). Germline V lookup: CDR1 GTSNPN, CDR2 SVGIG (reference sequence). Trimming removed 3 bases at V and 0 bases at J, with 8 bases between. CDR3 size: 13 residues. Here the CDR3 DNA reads TGTGCCTGGAGAAAGACAGTGAACACTGAAGCTTTCTTT. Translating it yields CAWRKTVNTEAFF.

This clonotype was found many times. The CDR3 reads CASSLRREGPAYNEQFF. CDR3 DNA sequence: TGTGCCAGCAGCTTAAGGCGGGAGGGCCCCGCCTACAATGAGCAGTTCTTC. The rearrangement uses TRBV7-9 and TRBJ2-1; 9 bases align to TRBD2. Losses at the gene ends were 2 bases for V and 2 bases for J; bases not matched to a gene: 7. The CDR3 spans 17 residues. CDR1 is SEHNR, CDR2 FQNEAQ, per germline (reference sequence).

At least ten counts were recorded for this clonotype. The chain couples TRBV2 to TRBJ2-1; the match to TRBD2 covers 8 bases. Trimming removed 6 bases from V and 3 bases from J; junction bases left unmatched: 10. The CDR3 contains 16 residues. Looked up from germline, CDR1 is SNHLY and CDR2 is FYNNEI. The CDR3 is CASSASSGGYYNEQFF. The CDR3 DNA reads TGTGCCAGCAGCGCCTCGAGCGGGGGTTACTACAATGAGCAGTTCTTC.

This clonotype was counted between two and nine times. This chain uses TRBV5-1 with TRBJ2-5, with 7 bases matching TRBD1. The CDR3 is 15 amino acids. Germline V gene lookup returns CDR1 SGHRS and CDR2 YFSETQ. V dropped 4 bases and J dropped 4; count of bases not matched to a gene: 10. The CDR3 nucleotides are TGCGCCAGCAGCGACGACAGGGCCGGTGGAGAGACCCAGTACTTC. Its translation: CASSDDRAGGETQYF.

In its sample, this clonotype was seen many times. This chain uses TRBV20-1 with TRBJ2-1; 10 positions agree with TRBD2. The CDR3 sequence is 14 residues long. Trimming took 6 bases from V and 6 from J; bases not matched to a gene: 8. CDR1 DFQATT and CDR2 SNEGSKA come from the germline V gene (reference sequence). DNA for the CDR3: TGCAGTGCAACCGGGACTAGCGTTCGCAATGAGCAGTTCTTC. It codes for CSATGTSVRNEQFF.

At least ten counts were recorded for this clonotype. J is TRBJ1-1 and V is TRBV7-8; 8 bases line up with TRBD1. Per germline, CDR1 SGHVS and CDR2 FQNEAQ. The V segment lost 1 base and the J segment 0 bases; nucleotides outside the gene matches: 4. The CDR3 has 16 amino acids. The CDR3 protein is CASSLGQGAVNTEAFF. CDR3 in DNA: TGTGCCAGCAGCTTAGGGCAGGGGGCGGTGAACACTGAAGCTTTCTTT. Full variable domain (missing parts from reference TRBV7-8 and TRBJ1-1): GAGVSQSPRYKVAKRGQDVALRCDPISGHVSLFWYQQALGQGPEFLTYFQNEAQLDKSGLPSDRFFAERPEGSVSTLKIQRTQQEDSAVYLCASSLGQGAVNTEAFFGQGTRLTVV.

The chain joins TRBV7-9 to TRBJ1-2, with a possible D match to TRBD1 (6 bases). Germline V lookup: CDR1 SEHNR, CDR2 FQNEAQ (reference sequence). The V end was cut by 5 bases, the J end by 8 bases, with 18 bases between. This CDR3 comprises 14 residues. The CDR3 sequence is CASSAGTGHEGYTF. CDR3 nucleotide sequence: TGTGCCAGCAGCGCTGGAACGGGACATGAAGGCTACACCTTC.

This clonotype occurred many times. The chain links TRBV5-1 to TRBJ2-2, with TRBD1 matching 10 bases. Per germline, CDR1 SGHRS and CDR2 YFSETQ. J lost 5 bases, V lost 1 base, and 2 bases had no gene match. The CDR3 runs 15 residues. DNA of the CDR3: TGCGCCAGCAGCTTGTCGGGACAGGGGACCGGGGAGCTGTTTTTT. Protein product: CASSLSGQGTGELFF.

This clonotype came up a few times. CDR3 in amino acids: CSARDGRPSSYEQYF. The CDR3 nucleotides read TGCAGTGCTAGAGACGGACGGCCTAGCTCCTACGAGCAGTACTTC. The V call is TRBV20-1, the J call TRBJ2-7; D is unclear. V was pared by 0 bases and J by 0 bases, with 12 bases between. CDR1 DFQATT and CDR2 SNEGSKA come from the germline V gene (reference sequence). CDR3 length equals 15 residues.

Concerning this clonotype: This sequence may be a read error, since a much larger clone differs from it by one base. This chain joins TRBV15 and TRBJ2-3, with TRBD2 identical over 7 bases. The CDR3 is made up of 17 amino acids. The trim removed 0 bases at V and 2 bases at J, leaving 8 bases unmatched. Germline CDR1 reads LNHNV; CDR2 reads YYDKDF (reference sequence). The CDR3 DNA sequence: TGTGCCACCAGCAGAGAAGTGAGCGGGGTGGCCACAGATACGCAGTATTTT. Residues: CATSREVSGVATDTQYF.

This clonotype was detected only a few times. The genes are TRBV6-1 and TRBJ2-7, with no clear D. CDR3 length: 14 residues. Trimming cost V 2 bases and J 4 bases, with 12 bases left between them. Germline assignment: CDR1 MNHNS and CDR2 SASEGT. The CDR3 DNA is TGTGCCAGCAGTGAAAGGAGCAACCAGTACGAGCAGTACTTC. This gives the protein CASSERSNQYEQYF.

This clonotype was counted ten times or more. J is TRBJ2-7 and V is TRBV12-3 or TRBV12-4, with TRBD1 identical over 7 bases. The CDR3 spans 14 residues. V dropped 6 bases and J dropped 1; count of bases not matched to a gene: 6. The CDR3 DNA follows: TGTGCCAGCAGGAGTCAGACAGGGTCCTACGAGCAGTACTTC. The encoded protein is CASRSQTGSYEQYF.

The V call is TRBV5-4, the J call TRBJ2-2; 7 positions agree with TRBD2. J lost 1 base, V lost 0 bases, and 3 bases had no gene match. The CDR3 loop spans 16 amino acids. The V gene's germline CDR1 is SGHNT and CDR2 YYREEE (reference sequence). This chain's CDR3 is CASSLAGGGNTGELFF. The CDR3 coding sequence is TGTGCCAGCAGCTTGGCAGGCGGGGGGAACACCGGGGAGCTGTTTTTT.